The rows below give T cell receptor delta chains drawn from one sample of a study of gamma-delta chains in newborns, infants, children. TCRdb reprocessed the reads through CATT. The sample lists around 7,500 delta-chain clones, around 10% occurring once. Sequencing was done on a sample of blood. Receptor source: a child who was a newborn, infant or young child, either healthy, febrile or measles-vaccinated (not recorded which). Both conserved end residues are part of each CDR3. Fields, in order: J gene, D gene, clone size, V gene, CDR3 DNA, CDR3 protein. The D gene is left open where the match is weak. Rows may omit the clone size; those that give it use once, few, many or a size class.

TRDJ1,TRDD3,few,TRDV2,TGTGCCTGTGACACCGTACCCACAGTACTGGGGGATACGCAGAAAGGTGAACTCATCTTT,CACDTVPTVLGDTQKGELIF
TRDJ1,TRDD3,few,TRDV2,TGTGCCTGTGACCCTCTGGGGGACACCGATAAACTCATCTTT,CACDPLGDTDKLIF
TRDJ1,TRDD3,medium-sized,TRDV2,TGTGCCTGTGACCCCACTACTGGGGGATACGTCAGAGTGGAAGAGTACACCGATAAACTCATCTTT,CACDPTTGGYVRVEEYTDKLIF
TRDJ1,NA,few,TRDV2,TGTGCATGTGACACTGTGGTGGAACCGGGCGATAAACTCATCTTT,CACDTVVEPGDKLIF
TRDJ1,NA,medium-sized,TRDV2,TGTGCCTGTGACACCCTAGCGCCGAGGACCGATAAACTCATCTTT,CACDTLAPRTDKLIF
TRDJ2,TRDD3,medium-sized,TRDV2,TGTGCCTGTGACCTACTGGGGGCATCGACAGCACAACTCTTCTTT,CACDLLGASTAQLFF
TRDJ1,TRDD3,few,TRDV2,TGTGCCTGTGACACCCTCGCATTTACTGGGGGCTCATACACCGATAAACTCATCTTT,CACDTLAFTGGSYTDKLIF
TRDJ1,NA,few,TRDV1,TGTGCTCTTGGGGCCCCAGTTACCGATAAACTCATCTTT,CALGAPVTDKLIF
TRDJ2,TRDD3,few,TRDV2,TGTGCCTGTGACGTACTGGGGGAGACAGCACAACTCTTCTTT,CACDVLGETAQLFF
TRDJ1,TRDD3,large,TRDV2,TGTGCCTGTGACACCCTCTTACTGGGGGATATGGAGGAGGACACCGATAAACTCATCTTT,CACDTLLLGDMEEDTDKLIF
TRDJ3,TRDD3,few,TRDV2,TGTGCCTGTGACAACGTACTGGGGGATACTAACTCCTGGGACACCCGACAGATGTTTTTC,CACDNVLGDTNSWDTRQMFF
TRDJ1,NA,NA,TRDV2,TGTGCCTGTGACCCCTGGGGTCCAAATTACGATAAACTCATCTTT,CACDPWGPNYDKLIF
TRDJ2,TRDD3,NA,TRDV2,TGTGCCTGTGACACCGTGGGGGATGTCTCGACAGCACAGCTCTTCTTT,CACDTVGDVSTAQLFF